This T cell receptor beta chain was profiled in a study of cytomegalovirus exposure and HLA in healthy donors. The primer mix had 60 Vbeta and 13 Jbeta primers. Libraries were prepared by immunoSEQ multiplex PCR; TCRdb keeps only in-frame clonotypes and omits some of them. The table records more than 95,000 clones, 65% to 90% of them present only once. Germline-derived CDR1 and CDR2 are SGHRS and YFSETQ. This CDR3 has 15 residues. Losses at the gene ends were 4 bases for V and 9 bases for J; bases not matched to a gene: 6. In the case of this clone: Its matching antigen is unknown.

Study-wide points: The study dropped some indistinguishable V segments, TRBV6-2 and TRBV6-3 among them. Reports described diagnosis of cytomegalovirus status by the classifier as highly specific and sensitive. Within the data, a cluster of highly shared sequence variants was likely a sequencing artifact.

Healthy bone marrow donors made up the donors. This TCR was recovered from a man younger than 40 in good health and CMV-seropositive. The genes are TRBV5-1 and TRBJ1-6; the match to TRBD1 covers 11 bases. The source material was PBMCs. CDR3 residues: CASSPKGQGGSPLHF. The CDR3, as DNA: TGCGCCAGCAGCCCTAAGGGACAGGGGGGTTCACCCCTCCACTTT.